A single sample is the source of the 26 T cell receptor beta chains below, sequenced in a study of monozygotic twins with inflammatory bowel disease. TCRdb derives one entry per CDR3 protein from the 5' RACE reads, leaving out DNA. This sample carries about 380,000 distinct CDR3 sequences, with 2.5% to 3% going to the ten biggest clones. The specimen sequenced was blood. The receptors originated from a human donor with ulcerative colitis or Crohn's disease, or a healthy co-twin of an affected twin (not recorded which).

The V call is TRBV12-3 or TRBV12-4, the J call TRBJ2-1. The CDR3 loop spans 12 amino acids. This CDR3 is CASSWSYNEQFF.

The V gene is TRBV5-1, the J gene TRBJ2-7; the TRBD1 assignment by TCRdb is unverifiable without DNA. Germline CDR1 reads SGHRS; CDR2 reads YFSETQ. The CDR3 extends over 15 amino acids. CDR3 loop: CASSPTGTGVYEQYF.

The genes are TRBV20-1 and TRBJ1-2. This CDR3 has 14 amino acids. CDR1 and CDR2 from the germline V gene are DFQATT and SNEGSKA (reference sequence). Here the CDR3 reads CSARDRMSGNGYTF.

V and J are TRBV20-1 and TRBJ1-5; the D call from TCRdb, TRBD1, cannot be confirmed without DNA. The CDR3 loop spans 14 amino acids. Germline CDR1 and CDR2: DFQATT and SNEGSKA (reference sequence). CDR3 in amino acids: CSAISGVSNQPQHF.

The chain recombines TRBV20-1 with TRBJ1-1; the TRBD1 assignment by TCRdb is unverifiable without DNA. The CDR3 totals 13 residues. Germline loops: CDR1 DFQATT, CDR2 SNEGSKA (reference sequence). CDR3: CSAVEGMNTEAFF.

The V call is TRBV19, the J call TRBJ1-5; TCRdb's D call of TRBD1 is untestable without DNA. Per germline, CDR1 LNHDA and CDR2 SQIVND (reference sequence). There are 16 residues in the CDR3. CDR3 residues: CASSIDFGQFYQPQHF.

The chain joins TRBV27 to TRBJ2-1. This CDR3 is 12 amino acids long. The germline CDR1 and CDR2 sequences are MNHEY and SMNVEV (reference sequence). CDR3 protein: CASRTLNNEQFF.

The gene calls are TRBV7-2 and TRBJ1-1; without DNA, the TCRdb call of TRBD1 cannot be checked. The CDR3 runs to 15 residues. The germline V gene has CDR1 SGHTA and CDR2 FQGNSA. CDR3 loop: CASSLQGQPTTEAFF.

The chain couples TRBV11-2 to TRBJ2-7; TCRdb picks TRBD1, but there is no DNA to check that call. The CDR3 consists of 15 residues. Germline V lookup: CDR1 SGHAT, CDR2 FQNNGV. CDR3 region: CASSLARGVPYEQYF. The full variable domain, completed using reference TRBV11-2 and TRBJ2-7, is EAGVAQSPRYKIIEKRQSVAFWCNPISGHATLYWYQQILGQGPKLLIQFQNNGVVDDSQLPKDRFSAERLKGVDSTLKIQPAKLEDSAVYLCASSLARGVPYEQYFGPGTRLTVT.

CDR3: CASSFLASIIVADTQYF. The chain links TRBV12-3 or TRBV12-4 to TRBJ2-3; TCRdb lists TRBD2, though no DNA is available to test this call. The CDR3 spans 17 residues.

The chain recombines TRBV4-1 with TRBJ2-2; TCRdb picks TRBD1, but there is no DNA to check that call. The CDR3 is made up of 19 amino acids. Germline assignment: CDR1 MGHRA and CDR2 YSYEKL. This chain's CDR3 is CASSHPSGITGAPGGELFF.

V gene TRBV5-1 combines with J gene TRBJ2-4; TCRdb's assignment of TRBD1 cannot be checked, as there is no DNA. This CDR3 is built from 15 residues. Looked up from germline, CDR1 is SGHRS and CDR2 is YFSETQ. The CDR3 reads CASSLTGVGKNIQYF.

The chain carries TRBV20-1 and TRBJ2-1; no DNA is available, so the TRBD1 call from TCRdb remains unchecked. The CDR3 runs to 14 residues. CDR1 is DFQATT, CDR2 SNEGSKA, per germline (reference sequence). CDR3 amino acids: CSAPTGPPYNEQFF.

CDR3 region: CASSQSPGSNQPQHF. The chain joins TRBV3-1 to TRBJ1-5; the TCRdb D gene call, TRBD1, has no DNA to confirm it. This CDR3 is built from 15 residues. In germline, CDR1 is LGHDT, CDR2 YNNKEL (reference sequence).

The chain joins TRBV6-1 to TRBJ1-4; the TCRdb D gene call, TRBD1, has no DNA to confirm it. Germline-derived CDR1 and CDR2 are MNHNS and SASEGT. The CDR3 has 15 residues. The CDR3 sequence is CASREAGTGNEKLFF.

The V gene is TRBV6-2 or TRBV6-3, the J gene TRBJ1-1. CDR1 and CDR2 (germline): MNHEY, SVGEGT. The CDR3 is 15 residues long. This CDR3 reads CASSSHNPLYTEAFF.

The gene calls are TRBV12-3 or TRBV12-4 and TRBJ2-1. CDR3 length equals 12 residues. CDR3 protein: CASSLRPDEQFF.

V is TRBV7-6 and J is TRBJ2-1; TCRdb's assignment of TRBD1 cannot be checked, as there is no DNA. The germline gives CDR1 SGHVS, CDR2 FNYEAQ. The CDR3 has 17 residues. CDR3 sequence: CASSYKRGQGPYNEQFF.

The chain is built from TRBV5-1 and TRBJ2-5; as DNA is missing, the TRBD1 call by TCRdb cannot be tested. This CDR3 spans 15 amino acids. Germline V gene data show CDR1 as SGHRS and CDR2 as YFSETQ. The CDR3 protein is CASSSSSGTQGTQYF.

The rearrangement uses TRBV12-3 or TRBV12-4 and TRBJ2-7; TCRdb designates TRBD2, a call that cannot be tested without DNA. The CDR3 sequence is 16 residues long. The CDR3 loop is CASSLEPSDRSYEQYF.

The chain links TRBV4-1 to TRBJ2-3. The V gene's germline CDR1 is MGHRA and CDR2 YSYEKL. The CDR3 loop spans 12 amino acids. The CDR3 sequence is CASSQVADTQYF.

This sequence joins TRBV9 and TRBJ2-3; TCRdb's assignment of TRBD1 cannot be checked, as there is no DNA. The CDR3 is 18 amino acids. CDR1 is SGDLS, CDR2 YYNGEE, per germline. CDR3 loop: CASSPRPVKADLTDTQYF.

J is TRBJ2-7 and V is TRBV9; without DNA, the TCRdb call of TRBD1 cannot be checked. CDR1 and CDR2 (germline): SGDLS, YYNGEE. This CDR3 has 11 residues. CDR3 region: CASGTDYEQYF.

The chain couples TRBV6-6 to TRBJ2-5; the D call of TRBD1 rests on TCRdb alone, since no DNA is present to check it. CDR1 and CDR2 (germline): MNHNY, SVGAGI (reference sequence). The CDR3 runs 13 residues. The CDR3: CASSYEQGETQYF.

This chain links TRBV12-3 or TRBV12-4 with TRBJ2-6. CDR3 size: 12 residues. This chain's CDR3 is CASSPGLHVLTF.

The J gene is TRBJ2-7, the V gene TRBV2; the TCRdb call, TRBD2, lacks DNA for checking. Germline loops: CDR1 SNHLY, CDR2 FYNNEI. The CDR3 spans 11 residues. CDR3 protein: CARGGRGEQYF. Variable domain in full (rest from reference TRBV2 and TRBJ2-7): EPEVTQTPSHQVTQMGQEVILRCVPISNHLYFYWYRQILGQKVEFLVSFYNNEISEKSEIFDDQFSVERPDGSNFTLKIRSTKLEDSAMYFCARGGRGEQYFGPGTRLTVT.